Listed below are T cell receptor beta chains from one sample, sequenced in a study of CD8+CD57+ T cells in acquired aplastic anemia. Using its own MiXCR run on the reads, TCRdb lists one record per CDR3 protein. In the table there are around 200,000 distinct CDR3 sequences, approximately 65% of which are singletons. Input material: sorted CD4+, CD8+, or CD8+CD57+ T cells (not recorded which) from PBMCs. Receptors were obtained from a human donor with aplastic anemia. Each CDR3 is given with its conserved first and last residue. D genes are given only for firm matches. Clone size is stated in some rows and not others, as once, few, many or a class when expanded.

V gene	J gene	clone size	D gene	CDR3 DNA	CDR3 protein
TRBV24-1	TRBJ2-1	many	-	TGTGCCACCCAGGGGTACAAGCCTTACAATGAGCAGTTCTTC	CATQGYKPYNEQFF
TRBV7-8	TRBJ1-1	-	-	TGCGCCACGAGGACGAGAATGAACACTGAAGCTTTCTTT	CATRTRMNTEAFF
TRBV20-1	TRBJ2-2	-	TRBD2	TGCAGTGCTTTATTTGCGGGAGGGATCGGGGAGCTGTTTTTT	CSALFAGGIGELFF
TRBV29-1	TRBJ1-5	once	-	TGCAGCGTTGGTGGGGGAGGGGAGCCCCAGCATTTT	CSVGGGGEPQHF
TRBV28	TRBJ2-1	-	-	TGTGCCAGCAGTTCGGGTAGGGTTATCCACAATGAGCAGTTCTTC	CASSSGRVIHNEQFF
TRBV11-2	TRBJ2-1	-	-	TGTGCCAGCAGCTTAGAAATAGGAGGGCGTTTCTTC	CASSLEIGGRFF
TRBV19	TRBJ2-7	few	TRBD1	TGTGCCAGTATGGGGACAGCCTACGAGCAGTACTTC	CASMGTAYEQYF
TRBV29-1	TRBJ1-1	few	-	TGCAGCGGTGGGGGGAAAGGACCTTACACTGAAGCTTTCTTT	CSGGGKGPYTEAFF
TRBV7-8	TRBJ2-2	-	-	TGTGCCAGCAGCTTAGCCCTAGTGCAGGGAAAGTGGACCGGGGAACTGTTTTTT	CASSLALVQGKWTGELFF
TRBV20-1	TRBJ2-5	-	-	TGCAGTGCCCGAGTAGGGGTGCGGGAGACCCAGTACTTC	CSARVGVRETQYF
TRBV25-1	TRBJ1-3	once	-	TGTGCCAGCAGTGACGGACCGAACTCTGGAAACACCATATATTTT	CASSDGPNSGNTIYF
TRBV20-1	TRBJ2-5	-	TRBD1	TGCAGTGTTAGGGGGACAGGATCGTGGACCCAGTACTTC	CSVRGTGSWTQYF
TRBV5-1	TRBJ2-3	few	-	TGCGCCAGCAGCTTGGCCCAGAGCACAGATACGCAGTATTTT	CASSLAQSTDTQYF
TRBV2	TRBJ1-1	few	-	TGTGCCAGCAGGTCGGACAGATACACTGAAGCTTTCTTT	CASRSDRYTEAFF